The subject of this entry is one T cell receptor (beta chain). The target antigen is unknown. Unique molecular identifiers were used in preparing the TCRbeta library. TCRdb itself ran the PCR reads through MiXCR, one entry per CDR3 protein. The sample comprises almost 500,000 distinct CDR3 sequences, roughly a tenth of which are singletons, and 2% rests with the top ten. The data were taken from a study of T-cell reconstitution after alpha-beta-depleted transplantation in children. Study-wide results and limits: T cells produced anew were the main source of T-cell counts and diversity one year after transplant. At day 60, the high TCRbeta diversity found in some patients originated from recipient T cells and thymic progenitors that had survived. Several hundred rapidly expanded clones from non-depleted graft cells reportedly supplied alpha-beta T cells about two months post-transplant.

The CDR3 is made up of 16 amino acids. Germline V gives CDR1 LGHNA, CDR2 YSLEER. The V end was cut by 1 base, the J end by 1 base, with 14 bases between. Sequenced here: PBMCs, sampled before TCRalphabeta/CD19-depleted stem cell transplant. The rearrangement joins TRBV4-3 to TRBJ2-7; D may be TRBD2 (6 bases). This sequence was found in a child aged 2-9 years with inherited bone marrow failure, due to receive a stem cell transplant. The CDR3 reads CASSQAEGAGSYEQYF. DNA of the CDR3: TGCGCCAGCAGCCAAGCGGAGGGCGCGGGGTCCTACGAGCAGTACTTC.